The 28 T cell receptor beta chains below all came from one sample that was sequenced in a study of neurological immune-mediated disorders. In TCRdb, the 5' RACE reads were re-called with MiXCR into one record per CDR3 protein. The sample comprises tens of thousands of distinct CDR3 sequences, around 5.8% of which are singletons, and 1.3% to 1.5% rests with the top ten. The sequenced material came from CD4+ T cells from blood. The origin of the receptors is a young woman with multiple sclerosis.

This clonotype was recorded many times. This chain joins TRBV5-1 and TRBJ2-1; 9 bases align to TRBD2. Germline trimming cut 3 bases from V and 8 bases from J; bases unmatched to any gene: 9. The CDR3 totals 15 residues. Germline loops: CDR1 SGHRS, CDR2 YFSETQ. CDR3 protein: CASSWTGTSHDEQFF. The CDR3 bases are TGCGCCAGCAGCTGGACCGGGACTAGCCACGATGAGCAGTTCTTC. Looking up the rest from reference TRBV5-1 and TRBJ2-1 gives the full variable domain: KAGVTQTPRYLIKTRGQQVTLSCSPISGHRSVSWYQQTPGQGLQFLFEYFSETQRNKGNFPGRFSGRQFSNSRSEMNVSTLELGDSALYLCASSWTGTSHDEQFFGPGTRLTVL.

There are many counts of this clonotype. The CDR3 DNA reads TGCAGTGCTAGAGGGGGGGTCTATGAGCAGTTCTTC. Amino acids: CSARGGVYEQFF. The gene calls are TRBV20-1 and TRBJ2-1, with D possibly matching TRBD2 (6 bases). The germline V and J ends were trimmed by 1 base and 8 bases, with 9 bases remaining between them. This CDR3 spans 12 amino acids. In germline, CDR1 is DFQATT, CDR2 SNEGSKA (reference sequence).

This clonotype was seen at least ten times. The chain uses TRBV7-2 and TRBJ1-5; tentatively, D is TRBD1 (5 bases). V was cut by 5 bases and J by 3 bases, with 11 bases left in between. This CDR3 contains 14 residues. Looked up from germline, CDR1 is SGHTA and CDR2 is FQGNSA. CDR3 amino acids: CASSSRVDNQPQHF. CDR3 nucleotide sequence: TGTGCCAGCAGCAGCAGGGTAGACAATCAGCCCCAGCATTTT.

This clonotype was detected ten times or more. CDR3 nucleotide sequence: TGTGCCAGCAGTTACGGGCAGTTCGAAGCTTTCTTT. As protein: CASSYGQFEAFF. The chain joins TRBV6-6 to TRBJ1-1; D is uncertain. The germline V gene has CDR1 MNHNY and CDR2 SVGAGI (reference sequence). The V end lost 2 bases, the J end lost 8 bases, and 9 bases lay between the germline ends. This CDR3 has 12 amino acids.

This clonotype was seen many times. V and J are TRBV10-3 and TRBJ1-2; 7 bases align to TRBD1. The CDR3 is made up of 13 amino acids. J was trimmed by 6 bases and V by 2 bases; bases with no gene match: 3. From germline, CDR1 is ENHRY and CDR2 SYGVKD. The DNA of the CDR3 is TGTGCCATCAGTGAGAGGGGGCTGGATGGCTACACCTTC. This gives the protein CAISERGLDGYTF.

Sample share makes this clonotype medium-sized. The gene calls are TRBV10-3 and TRBJ1-1; 7 bases line up with TRBD1. CDR1 is ENHRY and CDR2 is SYGVKD in the germline V gene. This CDR3 has 11 residues. V gave up 8 bases and J gave up 5 bases; unmatched junction bases: 2. The CDR3: CAIQGETEAFF. Written as DNA, the CDR3 is TGTGCCATCCAGGGGGAGACTGAAGCTTTCTTT.

This clonotype was found many times. This sequence joins TRBV10-1 and TRBJ1-4; no reliable D call. CDR1 is WNHNN, CDR2 SYGVQD, per germline (reference sequence). Trimming took 0 bases from V and 10 from J, leaving 9 bases between them. The CDR3 covers 13 residues. The CDR3 is CASSESFPGKLFF. In DNA, the CDR3 is TGCGCCAGCAGTGAGTCGTTTCCGGGAAAACTGTTTTTT.

This clonotype was observed at least ten times. The CDR3 DNA reads as TGTGCCAGCAGCGACTTTAGTGCTGGGGCCAACGTCCTGACTTTC. Its translation is CASSDFSAGANVLTF. This rearrangement joins TRBV3-1 to TRBJ2-6; the D is unclear. CDR3 length: 15 amino acids. Trimming cost V 5 bases and J 2 bases, with 10 bases left between them. In germline, CDR1 is LGHDT, CDR2 YNNKEL (reference sequence).

The J gene is TRBJ2-1, the V gene TRBV28, with TRBD2 matching over 15 bases. From germline, CDR1 is MDHEN and CDR2 SYDVKM. The V segment lost 7 bases and the J segment 1 base; nucleotides outside the gene matches: 8. The CDR3 consists of 18 residues. The CDR3 nucleotides are TGTGCCAGCACCCCCGGGACTAGCGGGGGGTCATCCTACAATGAGCAGTTCTTC. It is translated as CASTPGTSGGSSYNEQFF. The complete variable domain, with remaining parts taken from reference TRBV28 and TRBJ2-1, reads DVKVTQSSRYLVKRTGEKVFLECVQDMDHENMFWYRQDPGLGLRLIYFSYDVKMKEKGDIPEGYSVSREKKERFSLILESASTNQTSMYLCASTPGTSGGSSYNEQFFGPGTRLTVL.

This rearrangement joins TRBV20-1 to TRBJ2-3, with 7 bases that match TRBD1. The germline V gene encodes CDR1 DFQATT and CDR2 SNEGSKA (reference sequence). There are 16 residues in the CDR3. J lost 2 bases, V lost 5 bases, and 13 bases had no gene match. This chain's CDR3 is CSAWDVGQRYTDTQYF. In DNA, the CDR3 is TGCAGTGCTTGGGACGTGGGACAGCGATACACAGATACGCAGTATTTT.

J is TRBJ2-3 and V is TRBV4-2, with a tentative D call TRBD2 (7 bases). CDR3 length equals 18 residues. From germline, CDR1 is LGHNA and CDR2 YNFKEQ. With 0 bases removed from V and 2 bases from J, the gap between germline ends came to 18 bases. The CDR3 loop reads CASSQDQGGGEHTDTQYF. In DNA form, the CDR3 reads TGTGCCAGCAGCCAAGATCAGGGCGGGGGCGAACACACAGATACGCAGTATTTT.

This clonotype came up many times. V and J are TRBV7-2 and TRBJ1-1; D gene uncertain. The CDR3 length is 14 residues. The germline CDR1 and CDR2 sequences are SGHTA and FQGNSA. V lost 0 bases and J lost 3, with 8 bases in between. CDR3 in amino acids: CASSLAWGYTEAFF. CDR3 DNA: TGTGCCAGCAGCTTAGCCTGGGGATACACTGAAGCTTTCTTT.

By share, this clonotype counts as medium-sized (0.01 to 0.1%). V gene TRBV5-1 combines with J gene TRBJ2-1; 7 bases agree with TRBD1. Germline assignment: CDR1 SGHRS and CDR2 YFSETQ. The length of the CDR3 is 13 residues. Losses at the gene ends were 4 bases for V and 10 bases for J; bases not matched to a gene: 8. The CDR3 nucleotides are TGCGCCAGCAGCATTAAAATGACAGGGGAGCAGTTCTTC. It encodes CASSIKMTGEQFF.

This clonotype was picked up many times. The chain links TRBV19 to TRBJ2-2, with 8 bases matching TRBD1. The CDR3 loop spans 15 amino acids. Trimming took 6 bases from V and 3 from J; bases not matched to a gene: 6. In germline, CDR1 is LNHDA, CDR2 SQIVND (reference sequence). The CDR3 sequence: CASRRTGFDTGELFF. The CDR3 nucleotides read TGTGCCAGTAGGCGGACAGGGTTCGACACCGGGGAGCTGTTTTTT.

This chain uses TRBV27 with TRBJ1-2; maybe TRBD1 (5 bases). The CDR3 has 14 amino acids. Germline V gene lookup returns CDR1 MNHEY and CDR2 SMNVEV (reference sequence). The germline V and J ends were trimmed by 8 bases and 8 bases, with 21 bases remaining between them. The CDR3 loop is CASRPWGYSWGYTF. CDR3 bases: TGTGCCAGCCGCCCCTGGGGCTATTCCTGGGGCTACACCTTC.

This clonotype showed up many times. The V and J genes are TRBV7-3 and TRBJ1-2; the match to TRBD1 covers 9 bases. Trimming took 0 bases from V and 7 from J; bases not matched to a gene: 6. This CDR3 contains 15 residues. Per germline, CDR1 SGHTA and CDR2 FQGTGA. This CDR3 is CASSLTGTGSGGYTF. Written as DNA, the CDR3 is TGTGCCAGCAGCTTAACGGGGACAGGGTCTGGTGGCTACACCTTC.

This clonotype occurred many times. The chain employs TRBV2 and TRBJ1-5, with a tentative D call TRBD1 (6 bases). Trimming stripped 6 bases from V and 3 bases from J, with 15 bases between. CDR1 and CDR2 (germline): SNHLY, FYNNEI. The CDR3 spans 15 residues. CDR3 nucleotide sequence: TGTGCCAGCAGGGAACAGGGAGCCAACAATCAGCCCCAGCATTTT. It codes for CASREQGANNQPQHF. The full variable domain, rest sourced from reference TRBV2 and TRBJ1-5, is EPEVTQTPSHQVTQMGQEVILRCVPISNHLYFYWYRQILGQKVEFLVSFYNNEISEKSEIFDDQFSVERPDGSNFTLKIRSTKLEDSAMYFCASREQGANNQPQHFGDGTRLSIL.

This clonotype is medium-sized within its sample. As DNA, the CDR3 is TGCAGCGTTGAAGTGGGGTGGGCCTCTGGAAACACCATATATTTT. It yields the protein CSVEVGWASGNTIYF. This chain links TRBV29-1 with TRBJ1-3; D unresolved. The CDR3 is 15 amino acids. Germline assignment: CDR1 SQVTM and CDR2 ANQGSEA. The V end was cut by 1 base, the J end by 0 bases, with 10 bases between.

The sample holds many counts of this clonotype. The rearrangement uses TRBV6-5 and TRBJ2-6; D is ambiguous. V lost 6 bases and J 4 bases, leaving 13 bases between the germline ends. Germline V CDR1 and CDR2: MNHEY, SVGAGI. The CDR3 totals 15 residues. The CDR3 coding sequence is TGTGCCAGCAGAAGAAGTACTTCCGGGGCCAACGTCCTGACTTTC. It is translated as CASRRSTSGANVLTF.

This chain uses TRBV9 with TRBJ2-7; TRBD1 matches 8 bases. Per germline, CDR1 SGDLS and CDR2 YYNGEE. The CDR3 loop spans 13 amino acids. The V and J ends lost 4 bases and 3 bases, in that order; junction bases with no gene match: 3. For the CDR3, the DNA is TGTGCCAGCAGCAAAGACAGGGGCTACGAGCAGTACGTC. It encodes CASSKDRGYEQYV.

This clonotype was counted many times. The chain carries TRBV29-1 and TRBJ1-2, with TRBD1 identical over 8 bases. V lost 1 base and J lost 4; bases outside the gene matches: 5. CDR1 is SQVTM, CDR2 ANQGSEA, per germline. This CDR3 comprises 14 residues. CDR3 DNA: TGCAGCGTTGAAGTCGGGACAGGTGGCTATGGCTACACCTTC. It is translated as CSVEVGTGGYGYTF.

This clonotype was detected many times. This chain joins TRBV20-1 and TRBJ1-3; D call uncertain. Per the germline V gene, CDR1 is DFQATT and CDR2 is SNEGSKA (reference sequence). V dropped 6 bases and J dropped 4 bases, with 16 bases sitting between them. The CDR3 loop spans 14 amino acids. The CDR3 region is CSAGSPLGGNTIYF. The CDR3 DNA reads as TGCAGTGCCGGGTCTCCCCTGGGAGGAAACACCATATATTTT.

This clonotype has ten or more counts. The V gene is TRBV20-1, the J gene TRBJ2-1, with D tentatively TRBD1 (5 bases). Germline V gene lookup returns CDR1 DFQATT and CDR2 SNEGSKA (reference sequence). This CDR3 is 13 amino acids long. Trimming stripped 0 bases from V and 10 bases from J, with 13 bases between. The chain's CDR3 is CSARERRTTEQFF. The CDR3 DNA sequence: TGCAGTGCTAGAGAGAGGCGGACAACCGAGCAGTTCTTC.

This clonotype was picked up many times. The chain carries TRBV5-6 and TRBJ2-2, with a possible D match to TRBD2 (5 bases). There are 14 residues in the CDR3. Germline assignment: CDR1 SGHDT and CDR2 YYEEEE. V was trimmed by 0 bases and J by 6 bases, leaving 9 bases between them. The CDR3, as DNA: TGTGCCAGCAGCTTGGGGGAGTCACCCGGGGAGCTGTTTTTT. This encodes CASSLGESPGELFF.

This clonotype was recorded at least ten times. J is TRBJ1-2 and V is TRBV6-1; D is ambiguous. The ends were cut back, 0 bases at V and 4 bases at J, with 9 bases in the middle. Germline V gives CDR1 MNHNS, CDR2 SASEGT. This CDR3 has 14 residues. The CDR3 spells CASSEAYQSYGYTF. CDR3 DNA sequence: TGTGCCAGCAGTGAAGCGTATCAGAGCTATGGCTACACCTTC.

Ten or more counts support this clonotype. CDR3 coding DNA: TGTGCCAGCAGCAGGTGGGAAACCGACGAGCAGTACTTC. It translates to CASSRWETDEQYF. The rearrangement links TRBV6-5 to TRBJ2-7, with D unclear. The CDR3 contains 13 residues. V was trimmed by 6 bases and J by 5 bases, leaving 14 bases between them. Germline lookup yields CDR1 MNHEY and CDR2 SVGAGI.

This clonotype was seen repeatedly, ten times or more. The chain couples TRBV12-3 or TRBV12-4 to TRBJ1-2; tentative D call: TRBD1 (5 bases). The CDR3 contains 17 residues. V gave up 5 bases and J gave up 0 bases, with 19 bases separating them. CDR3 loop: CASSPLRQITANYGYTF. DNA for the CDR3: TGTGCCAGCAGTCCCCTCCGACAGATCACAGCTAACTATGGCTACACCTTC.

This clonotype has at least ten counts. V is TRBV7-2 and J is TRBJ2-3; tentatively, D is TRBD1 (6 bases). Germline loops: CDR1 SGHTA, CDR2 FQGNSA. The V end was cut by 4 bases, the J end by 2 bases, with 16 bases between. This CDR3 is 16 amino acids long. The CDR3 loop reads CASSSPRDTITDTQYF. The CDR3 DNA sequence: TGTGCCAGCAGCTCCCCCCGGGACACCATCACAGATACGCAGTATTTT. The full variable domain, its missing parts supplied by reference TRBV7-2 and TRBJ2-3, is GAGVSQSPSNKVTEKGKDVELRCDPISGHTALYWYRQSLGQGLEFLIYFQGNSAPDKSGLPSDRFSAERTGGSVSTLTIQRTQQEDSAVYLCASSSPRDTITDTQYFGPGTRLTVL.